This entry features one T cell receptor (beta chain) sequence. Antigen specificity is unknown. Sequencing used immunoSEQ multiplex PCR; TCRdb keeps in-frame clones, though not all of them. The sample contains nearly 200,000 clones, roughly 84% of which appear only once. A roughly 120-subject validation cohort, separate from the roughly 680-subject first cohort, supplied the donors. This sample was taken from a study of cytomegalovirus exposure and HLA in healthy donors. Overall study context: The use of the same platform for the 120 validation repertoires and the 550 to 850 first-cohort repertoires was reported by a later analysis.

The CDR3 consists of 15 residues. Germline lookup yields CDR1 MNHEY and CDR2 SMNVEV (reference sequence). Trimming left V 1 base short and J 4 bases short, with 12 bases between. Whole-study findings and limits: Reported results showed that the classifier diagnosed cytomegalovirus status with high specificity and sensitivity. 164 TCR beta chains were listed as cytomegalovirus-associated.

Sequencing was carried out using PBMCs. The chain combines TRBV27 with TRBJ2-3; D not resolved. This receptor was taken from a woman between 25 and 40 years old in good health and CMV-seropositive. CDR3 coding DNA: TGTGCCAGCAGTTTATTGGTAGCCCCGGCAGATACGCAGTATTTT. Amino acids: CASSLLVAPADTQYF.